The next 27 T cell receptor beta chains were all read from a single sample in a study of beta chain features in type 1 diabetes. The antigens for these receptors are not known. Study-level results: Among patients with Type 1 diabetes, TCRB CDR3s were moderately but significantly shorter in every one of the four CD4+ subsets.

Expressed TCRB transcripts were sequenced after all isolated RNA was converted to cDNA. This table comes from immunoSEQ multiplex PCR, and its TCRdb copy is limited to in-frame clones, with some not included. The table shows a few hundred thousand clones, with approximately 20% occurring only once. The specimen was naive CD4+ T cells from blood. Source of these receptors: a woman aged 40 to 50 with type 1 diabetes.

The genes are TRBV15 and TRBJ2-5, with D possibly matching TRBD1 (6 bases). Trimming took 6 bases from V and 5 from J, leaving 13 bases between them. CDR3 length: 13 residues. Germline-derived CDR1 and CDR2 are LNHNV and YYDKDF (reference sequence). CDR3 bases: TGTGCCACCAGGGGGGCCCCTACGGAGACCCAGTACTTC. Translated, it gives CATRGAPTETQYF.

In its sample, this clone was seen a few times. This sequence joins TRBV2 and TRBJ1-6, with 7 positions matching TRBD1. The CDR3 extends over 16 amino acids. V was clipped by 5 bases and J by 3 bases; unmatched bases: 7. Germline CDR1 SNHLY, CDR2 FYNNEI. As DNA, the CDR3 is TGTGCCAGCAGTCGACAGGGCACCATCTATAATTCACCCCTCCACTTT. It translates to CASSRQGTIYNSPLHF.

The J gene is TRBJ2-5, the V gene TRBV11-2, with TRBD2 identical over 12 bases. The ends lost 4 bases at V and 4 bases at J; junction bases unmatched: 10. The CDR3 runs to 17 residues. From germline, CDR1 is SGHAT and CDR2 FQNNGV. The CDR3 DNA reads TGTGCCAGCAGCTCGGCCATCCAACTAGCGGGAGGAGAGACCCAGTACTTC. It yields the protein CASSSAIQLAGGETQYF.

The CDR3 here is CSVKQGRDTGELFF. The CDR3 nucleotides read TGCAGCGTCAAACAGGGTCGGGACACCGGGGAGCTGTTTTTT. The V and J genes are TRBV29-1 and TRBJ2-2; tentative D call: TRBD1 (6 bases). The CDR3 extends over 14 amino acids. V shed 6 bases and J shed 3 bases, with 14 bases lying between them. Germline CDR1 reads SQVTM; CDR2 reads ANQGSEA.

The rearrangement uses TRBV7-2 and TRBJ2-1; 7 bases fit TRBD1. The junction had 5 bases not matched to a gene; V was cut back by 3 bases and J by 9 bases. CDR3 length equals 13 residues. Per germline, CDR1 SGHTA and CDR2 FQGNSA. In nucleotides, the CDR3 is TGTGCCAGCAGCTTCGAGGGGGCTAGTGAGCAGTTCTTC. Translating gives CASSFEGASEQFF.

The chain is built from TRBV5-1 and TRBJ2-7, with D perhaps TRBD2 (5 bases). Germline V CDR1 and CDR2: SGHRS, YFSETQ. The germline V and J ends were trimmed by 1 base and 1 base, with 21 bases remaining between them. This CDR3 contains 18 residues. Written as DNA, the CDR3 is TGCGCCAGCAGCTTGTTCAGCTCCCGAGGAGGAGGTTCCTACGAGCAGTACTTC. This codes for CASSLFSSRGGGSYEQYF.

This clone showed up just a few times. This sequence joins TRBV30 and TRBJ1-1; D is undetermined. The germline V gene has CDR1 GTSNPN and CDR2 SVGIG (reference sequence). Trimming shortened V by 0 bases and J by 3 bases, and 8 bases separated the two germline ends. The CDR3 spans 13 residues. In nucleotides, the CDR3 is TGTGCCTGGAGTGTACAACAAGACACTGAAGCTTTCTTT. Translation: CAWSVQQDTEAFF.

The chain recombines TRBV5-6 with TRBJ2-7; D is possibly TRBD1 (5 bases). V gave up 0 bases and J gave up 1 base, with 8 bases separating them. In germline, CDR1 is SGHDT, CDR2 YYEEEE. This CDR3 spans 14 amino acids. The chain's CDR3 is CASSLAGRSYEQYF. CDR3 coding DNA: TGTGCCAGCAGCTTGGCAGGGCGGTCCTACGAGCAGTACTTC.

This clone appeared a few times. The rearrangement uses TRBV9 and TRBJ2-5; weak D call: TRBD2 (6 bases). The germline V gene encodes CDR1 SGDLS and CDR2 YYNGEE. The V gene lost 2 bases and the J gene lost 4 bases, with 18 bases spanning the gap. The CDR3 covers 16 residues. The CDR3 loop reads CASSVGEGGTTETQYF. CDR3 bases: TGTGCCAGCAGCGTTGGAGAGGGCGGGACGACAGAGACCCAGTACTTC.

V is TRBV30 and J is TRBJ1-4; D unclear. Germline CDR1 and CDR2: GTSNPN and SVGIG (reference sequence). The CDR3 extends over 13 amino acids. V gave up 4 bases and J gave up 4 bases, with 10 bases separating them. The CDR3 is CAWNVYGNEKLFF. The CDR3 DNA is TGTGCCTGGAACGTGTACGGTAATGAAAAACTGTTTTTT.

This sequence joins TRBV19 and TRBJ2-7; 9 bases match TRBD2. V shed 6 bases, J shed 0 bases, and the junction held 6 bases outside the gene matches. The CDR3 extends over 15 amino acids. Germline V gene sequence: CDR1 LNHDA, CDR2 SQIVND (reference sequence). Written as DNA, the CDR3 is TGTGCCAGTAGACGACTAGCGGAGGACTCCTACGAGCAGTACTTC. It translates to CASRRLAEDSYEQYF.

In DNA, the CDR3 is TGTGCCAGCGCCGACAGGGGGAACAATGAAAAACTGTTTTTT. Amino acid sequence: CASADRGNNEKLFF. The chain carries TRBV7-9 and TRBJ1-4; the match to TRBD1 covers 9 bases. V lost 8 bases and J lost 5; bases outside the gene matches: 6. CDR3 length: 14 residues. Germline loops: CDR1 SEHNR, CDR2 FQNEAQ (reference sequence).

This chain uses TRBV11-1 with TRBJ2-6; the D gene is possibly TRBD2 (6 bases). V lost 0 bases, J lost 2 bases, and 8 bases lay in between. CDR3 length: 16 residues. Germline V gives CDR1 SGHAT, CDR2 FQDESV (reference sequence). In DNA form, the CDR3 reads TGTGCCAGCAGCTTAGCGTCGGGGGCTGGGGCCAACGTCCTGACTTTC. It codes for CASSLASGAGANVLTF.

This clone was counted only a few times. The chain is built from TRBV27 and TRBJ1-2, with 8 bases fitting TRBD1. This CDR3 contains 13 residues. V lost 10 bases and J lost 2; bases outside the gene matches: 6. The germline V gene has CDR1 MNHEY and CDR2 SMNVEV (reference sequence). The chain's CDR3 is CATRDRTNYGYTF. The CDR3 region has the DNA TGTGCCACCCGGGACAGGACCAACTATGGCTACACCTTC.

The chain recombines TRBV11-2 with TRBJ2-3; 12 nucleotides line up with TRBD2. The CDR3 is 18 residues long. Germline CDR1 SGHAT, CDR2 FQNNGV. Trimming took 4 bases from V and 2 from J; bases not matched to a gene: 10. The CDR3 loop reads CASSSGLAGMTYTDTQYF. In nucleotides, the CDR3 is TGTGCCAGCAGCTCAGGACTAGCGGGGATGACTTACACAGATACGCAGTATTTT.

This clone has more than one count but fewer than ten. The chain couples TRBV30 to TRBJ2-2; D is unresolved. The CDR3 spans 14 residues. Germline lookup yields CDR1 GTSNPN and CDR2 SVGIG (reference sequence). Deletions cut 2 bases from V and 1 base from J, with 8 bases between. The CDR3 region has the DNA TGTGCCTGGAGTCTGGCAGTGAACACCGGGGAGCTGTTTTTT. Its translation: CAWSLAVNTGELFF.

V is TRBV2 and J is TRBJ2-2; 7 bases align to TRBD1. Germline loops: CDR1 SNHLY, CDR2 FYNNEI. The CDR3 runs 15 residues. With 10 bases clipped from V and 6 bases from J, the junction kept 14 bases outside the gene matches. CDR3 DNA: TGTGCCATCACCTTCCGACAGGGCCCTCCCGGGGAGCTGTTTTTT. Translated: CAITFRQGPPGELFF.

About this clone itself: At the DNA level, this CDR3 is encoded by other sequences in the same sample as well. This chain uses TRBV9 with TRBJ2-7; 10 nucleotides match TRBD1. The CDR3 runs 15 residues. CDR1 and CDR2 from the germline V gene are SGDLS and YYNGEE. V gave up 2 bases and J gave up 4 bases; unmatched junction bases: 6. In nucleotides, the CDR3 is TGTGCCAGCAGCGTGGCCGGGACAGGGGTTTACGAGCAGTACTTC. Translating gives CASSVAGTGVYEQYF.

There are a few counts of this clone. The chain couples TRBV7-3 to TRBJ2-3; 12 nucleotides line up with TRBD2. The trim removed 7 bases at V and 2 bases at J, leaving 10 bases unmatched. Germline lookup yields CDR1 SGHTA and CDR2 FQGTGA. CDR3 length: 17 residues. The chain's CDR3 is CASTPPTSGGITDTQYF. The CDR3 DNA reads TGTGCCAGCACCCCTCCGACTAGCGGGGGAATCACAGATACGCAGTATTTT.

In this sample, this clone turned up once. Within the sample, other DNA sequences also encode this same CDR3. The V call is TRBV5-4, the J call TRBJ2-1, with 11 positions matching TRBD2. Per the germline V gene, CDR1 is SGHNT and CDR2 is YYREEE (reference sequence). J lost 3 bases, V lost 2 bases, and 1 base had no gene match. CDR3 length: 15 residues. The DNA of the CDR3 is TGTGCCAGCAGCTTAACTAGCGGGAGCTACAATGAGCAGTTCTTC. It yields the protein CASSLTSGSYNEQFF.

CDR3: CASSVGAGGYNEQFF. CDR3 DNA: TGTGCCAGCAGTGTCGGAGCGGGGGGCTACAATGAGCAGTTCTTC. The V and J genes are TRBV2 and TRBJ2-1, with TRBD2 matching over 9 bases. CDR3 length: 15 amino acids. Trimming at V came to 4 bases and at J to 3 bases, leaving 4 bases not matched to a gene. Per germline, CDR1 SNHLY and CDR2 FYNNEI.

Of note for this clone: This specimen includes other DNA sequences encoding the same CDR3. The rearrangement joins TRBV25-1 to TRBJ2-7; D remains unclear. Germline CDR1 reads MGHDK; CDR2 reads SYGVNS. The CDR3 contains 12 residues. Trimming took off 3 bases at V and 4 bases at J, with 7 bases between the two ends. CDR3 sequence (DNA): TGTGCCAGCAGTGATTTGGCATACGAGCAGTACTTC. This sequence encodes CASSDLAYEQYF.

The J gene is TRBJ2-2, the V gene TRBV29-1; 7 nucleotides align to TRBD2. Unmatched junction bases numbered 3, after V lost 1 base and J lost 1 base. This CDR3 has 15 residues. Per germline, CDR1 SQVTM and CDR2 ANQGSEA. The CDR3 loop is CSVEGQRGNTGELFF. The CDR3 bases are TGCAGCGTTGAAGGGCAGCGGGGGAACACCGGGGAGCTGTTTTTT.

The V gene is TRBV5-1, the J gene TRBJ2-2; 7 bases match TRBD1. From germline, CDR1 is SGHRS and CDR2 YFSETQ. Unmatched junction bases numbered 9, after V lost 7 bases and J lost 3 bases. The CDR3 is 15 amino acids. The DNA of the CDR3 is TGCGCCAGCTTTATAGGGGGCTTGGACACCGGGGAGCTGTTTTTT. This codes for CASFIGGLDTGELFF. Together with reference TRBV5-1 and TRBJ2-2, the CDR3 gives the full variable domain: KAGVTQTPRYLIKTRGQQVTLSCSPISGHRSVSWYQQTPGQGLQFLFEYFSETQRNKGNFPGRFSGRQFSNSRSEMNVSTLELGDSALYLCASFIGGLDTGELFFGEGSRLTVL.

About this clone itself: The same CDR3 is also encoded by other DNA sequences in this sample. The chain has TRBV7-2 and TRBJ2-1, with 10 nucleotides matching TRBD2. The trim removed 1 base at V and 6 bases at J, leaving 3 bases unmatched. The CDR3 contains 15 residues. Germline CDR1 and CDR2: SGHTA and FQGNSA. CDR3 sequence (DNA): TGTGCCAGCAGCTTAGGGACTAGCGGAACCAATGAGCAGTTCTTC. Amino acid sequence: CASSLGTSGTNEQFF.

The J gene is TRBJ1-5, the V gene TRBV6-6, with a weak D call TRBD1 (6 bases). Trimming stripped 3 bases from V and 0 bases from J, with 9 bases between. The CDR3 consists of 15 residues. The V gene's germline CDR1 is MNHNY and CDR2 SVGAGI (reference sequence). CDR3 sequence: CASSYRGGSNQPQHF. CDR3 DNA sequence: TGTGCCAGCAGTTATAGAGGGGGTAGCAATCAGCCCCAGCATTTT.

The sample holds a few counts of this clone. The chain recombines TRBV5-1 with TRBJ2-7; D might be TRBD1 (5 bases). The CDR3 has 14 amino acids. CDR1 SGHRS and CDR2 YFSETQ come from the germline V gene. The V and J ends lost 0 bases and 2 bases respectively, with 9 bases between them. Here the CDR3 reads CASSLDPGTYEQYF. The DNA for the CDR3 is TGCGCCAGCAGCTTGGATCCAGGGACCTACGAGCAGTACTTC.